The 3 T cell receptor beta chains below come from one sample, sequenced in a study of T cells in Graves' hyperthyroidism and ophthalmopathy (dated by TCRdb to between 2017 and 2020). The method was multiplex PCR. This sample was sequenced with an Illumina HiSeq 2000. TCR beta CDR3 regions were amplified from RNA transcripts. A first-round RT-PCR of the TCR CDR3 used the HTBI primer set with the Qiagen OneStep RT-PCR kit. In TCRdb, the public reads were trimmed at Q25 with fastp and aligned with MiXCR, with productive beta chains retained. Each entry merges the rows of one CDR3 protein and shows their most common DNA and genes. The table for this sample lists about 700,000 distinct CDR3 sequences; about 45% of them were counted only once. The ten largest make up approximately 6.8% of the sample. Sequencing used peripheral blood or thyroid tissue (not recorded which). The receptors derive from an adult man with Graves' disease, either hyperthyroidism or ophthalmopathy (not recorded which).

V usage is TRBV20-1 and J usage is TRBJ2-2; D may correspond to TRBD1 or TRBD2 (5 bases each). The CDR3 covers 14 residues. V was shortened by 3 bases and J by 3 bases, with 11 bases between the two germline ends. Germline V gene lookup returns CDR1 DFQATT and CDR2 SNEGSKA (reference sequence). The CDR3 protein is CSASRDPDTGELFF. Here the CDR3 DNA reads TGCAGTGCTAGCCGGGACCCGGACACCGGGGAGCTGTTTTTT.

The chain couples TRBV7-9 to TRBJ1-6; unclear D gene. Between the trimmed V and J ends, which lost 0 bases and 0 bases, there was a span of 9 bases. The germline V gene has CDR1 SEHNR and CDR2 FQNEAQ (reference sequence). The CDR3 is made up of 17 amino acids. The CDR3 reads CASSLADGGSYNSPLHF. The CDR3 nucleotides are TGTGCCAGCAGCTTAGCGGATGGAGGCTCCTATAATTCACCCCTCCACTTT.

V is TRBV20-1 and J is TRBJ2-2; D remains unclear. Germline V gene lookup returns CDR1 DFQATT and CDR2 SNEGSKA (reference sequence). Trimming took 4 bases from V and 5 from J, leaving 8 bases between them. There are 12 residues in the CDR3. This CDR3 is CSAKGPTGELFF. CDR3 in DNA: TGCAGTGCTAAGGGTCCGACCGGGGAGCTGTTTTTT.